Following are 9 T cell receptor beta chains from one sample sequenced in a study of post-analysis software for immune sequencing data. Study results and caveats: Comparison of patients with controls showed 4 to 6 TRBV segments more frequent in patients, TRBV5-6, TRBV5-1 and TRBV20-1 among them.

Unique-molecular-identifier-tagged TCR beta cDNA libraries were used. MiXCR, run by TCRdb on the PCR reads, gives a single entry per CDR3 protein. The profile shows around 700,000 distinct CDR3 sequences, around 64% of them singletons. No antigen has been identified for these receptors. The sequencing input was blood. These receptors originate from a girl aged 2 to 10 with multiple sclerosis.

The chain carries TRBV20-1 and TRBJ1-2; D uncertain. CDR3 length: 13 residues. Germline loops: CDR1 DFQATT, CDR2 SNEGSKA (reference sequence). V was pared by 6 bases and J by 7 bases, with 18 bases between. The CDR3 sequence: CSAPGPGGSGYTF. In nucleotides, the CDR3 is TGCAGTGCCCCCGGGCCCGGTGGGTCTGGCTACACCTTC.

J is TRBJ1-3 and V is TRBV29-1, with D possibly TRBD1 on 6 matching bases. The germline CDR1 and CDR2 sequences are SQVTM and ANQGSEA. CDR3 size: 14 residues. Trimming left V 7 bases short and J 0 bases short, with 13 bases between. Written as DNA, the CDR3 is TGCAGCGAGGGGGGGGGGTACTCTGGAAACACCATATATTTT. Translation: CSEGGGYSGNTIYF. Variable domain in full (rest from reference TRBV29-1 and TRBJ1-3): SAVISQKPSRDICQRGTSLTIQCQVDSQVTMMFWYRQQPGQSLTLIATANQGSEATYESGFVIDKFPISRPNLTFSTLTVSNMSPEDSSIYLCSEGGGYSGNTIYFGEGSWLTVV.

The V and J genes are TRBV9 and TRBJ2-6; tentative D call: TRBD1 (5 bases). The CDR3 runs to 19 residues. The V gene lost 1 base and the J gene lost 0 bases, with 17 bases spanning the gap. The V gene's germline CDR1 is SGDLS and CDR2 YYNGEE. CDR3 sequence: CASSVRARDFTSGANVLTF. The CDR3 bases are TGTGCCAGCAGCGTAAGGGCCAGGGATTTTACCTCTGGGGCCAACGTCCTGACTTTC.

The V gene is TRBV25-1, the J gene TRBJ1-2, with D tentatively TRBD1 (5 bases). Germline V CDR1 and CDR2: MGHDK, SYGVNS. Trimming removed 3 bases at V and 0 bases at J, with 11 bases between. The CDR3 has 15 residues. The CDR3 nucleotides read TGTGCCAGCAGTGAGCCAGGGAAAGCTAACTATGGCTACACCTTC. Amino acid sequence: CASSEPGKANYGYTF.

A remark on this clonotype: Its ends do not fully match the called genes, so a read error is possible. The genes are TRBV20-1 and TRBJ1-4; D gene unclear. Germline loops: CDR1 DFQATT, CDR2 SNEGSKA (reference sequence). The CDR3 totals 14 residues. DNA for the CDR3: TGCAGTGCTAGAAAGGGCGCAACTAATGAAAAACGGTTTTTT. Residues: CSARKGATNEKRFF.

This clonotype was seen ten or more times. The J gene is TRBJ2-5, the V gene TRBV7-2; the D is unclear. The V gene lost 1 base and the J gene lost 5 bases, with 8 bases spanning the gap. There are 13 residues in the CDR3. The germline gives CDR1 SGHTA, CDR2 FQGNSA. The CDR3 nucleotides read TGTGCCAGCAGCTTAGTCAGTGGGGAGACCCAGTACTTC. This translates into CASSLVSGETQYF.

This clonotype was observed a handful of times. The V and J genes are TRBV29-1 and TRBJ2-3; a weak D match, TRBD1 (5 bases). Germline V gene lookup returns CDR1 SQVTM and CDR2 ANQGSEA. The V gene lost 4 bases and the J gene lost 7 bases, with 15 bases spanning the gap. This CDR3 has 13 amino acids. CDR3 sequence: CSVGHSGANTQYF. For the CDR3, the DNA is TGCAGCGTTGGTCACAGTGGGGCGAATACGCAGTATTTT.

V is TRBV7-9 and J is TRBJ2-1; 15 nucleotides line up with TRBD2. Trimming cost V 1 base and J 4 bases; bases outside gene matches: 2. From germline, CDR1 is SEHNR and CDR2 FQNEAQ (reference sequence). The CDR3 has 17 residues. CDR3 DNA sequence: TGTGCCAGCAGCTTAGGGACTAGCGGGGGGGTATACAATGAGCAGTTCTTC. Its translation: CASSLGTSGGVYNEQFF.

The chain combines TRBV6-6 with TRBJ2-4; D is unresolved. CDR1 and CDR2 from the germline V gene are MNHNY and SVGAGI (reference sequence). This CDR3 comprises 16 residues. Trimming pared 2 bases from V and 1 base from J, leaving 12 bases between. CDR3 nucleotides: TGTGCCAGCAGTTACCACGTCGCGATGGCCAAAAACATTCAGTACTTC. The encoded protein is CASSYHVAMAKNIQYF.